This note documents a single T cell receptor beta chain sequence. As yet, its antigen is unknown. Germline CDR1 reads MGHRA; CDR2 reads YSYEKL. This CDR3 region has 16 residues. V dropped 3 bases and J dropped 4 bases, with 18 bases sitting between them. Extracted RNA was reverse transcribed into cDNA, the sequencing template. Repertoires were generated with immunoSEQ multiplex PCR, while TCRdb's copy carries only in-frame clones and drops some. This table has 85,000 to 110,000 clones, around 50% appearing once. Starting from PBMCs, sorting isolated CD4+ and CD8+ T cells. This sample is part of a study of CD8+ T cells in alopecia areata. Points from the study as a whole: Although TCR sharing was seen in mice, sharing across patients was less clear, possibly for HLA-related reasons. Normal-skin resident alphabeta T cells also appear among scalp sample sequences. Normal scalp showed lower clonality than lesional scalp, especially alopecia totalis/universalis.

The source of this sequence is a human donor in good health. V and J are TRBV4-1 and TRBJ2-5; D may be TRBD2 (5 bases). The sequencing sample was made of CD4+ T cells sorted from blood. Here the CDR3 reads CASSHTGEGVGETQYF. The CDR3 bases are TGCGCCAGCAGCCATACCGGGGAAGGTGTGGGAGAGACCCAGTACTTC.